Listed below are T cell receptor beta chains from one sample, sequenced in a study of blood T cells in healthy people across ages. TCRdb re-called the 5' RACE reads with MiXCR, one entry per CDR3 protein. The sample has some 900,000 distinct CDR3 sequences, about 44% seen once. Sequencing input: blood. These receptors originate from a man younger than 45 in good health. CDR3s include the opening cysteine and the closing phenylalanine or tryptophan. Each record gives: D gene, V gene, J gene, clone size, CDR3 protein, CDR3 DNA. A D gene is named only where the DNA matches it firmly. A row's size may be missing; if present it is once, few, many or a size class.

D gene: .; V gene: TRBV20-1; J gene: TRBJ2-7; clone size: few; CDR3 protein: CSARDQSGSYEQYF; CDR3 DNA: TGCAGTGCTAGAGATCAGTCCGGGTCCTACGAGCAGTACTTC
D gene: .; V gene: TRBV7-3; J gene: TRBJ2-7; clone size: many; CDR3 protein: CASSVFETYEQYF; CDR3 DNA: TGTGCCAGCAGCGTATTTGAAACCTACGAGCAGTACTTC
D gene: .; V gene: TRBV7-9; J gene: TRBJ2-1; clone size: .; CDR3 protein: CASSFLSSGSYNEQFF; CDR3 DNA: TGTGCCAGCAGCTTCCTCTCCTCCGGCTCCTACAATGAGCAGTTCTTC
D gene: TRBD1; V gene: TRBV6-5; J gene: TRBJ2-1; clone size: few; CDR3 protein: CASRRQGSHEQFF; CDR3 DNA: TGTGCCAGCAGGAGACAGGGGTCCCATGAGCAGTTCTTC
D gene: .; V gene: TRBV12-3/TRBV12-4; J gene: TRBJ2-7; clone size: many; CDR3 protein: CASSLGNEQYF; CDR3 DNA: TGCGCCAGCAGCTTGGGCAACGAGCAGTACTTC
D gene: .; V gene: TRBV3-1; J gene: TRBJ2-5; clone size: .; CDR3 protein: CASSQEGTIPQETQYF; CDR3 DNA: TGTGCCAGCAGCCAAGAGGGGACAATTCCCCAAGAGACCCAGTACTTC
D gene: .; V gene: TRBV4-2; J gene: TRBJ2-5; clone size: few; CDR3 protein: CASSQGSGAGETQYF; CDR3 DNA: TGTGCCAGCAGCCAAGGTTCAGGGGCTGGTGAGACCCAGTACTTC
D gene: .; V gene: TRBV12-3/TRBV12-4; J gene: TRBJ2-1; clone size: .; CDR3 protein: CASSTTYTWGDEQFF; CDR3 DNA: TGTGCCAGCAGCACTACGTACACCTGGGGGGATGAGCAGTTCTTC
D gene: .; V gene: TRBV6-2/TRBV6-3; J gene: TRBJ2-7; clone size: few; CDR3 protein: CASSPMGQFSYEQYF; CDR3 DNA: TGTGCCAGCAGTCCTATGGGTCAATTCTCCTACGAGCAGTACTTC
D gene: .; V gene: TRBV29-1; J gene: TRBJ1-1; clone size: .; CDR3 protein: CSVAGQGVPYTEAFF; CDR3 DNA: TGCAGCGTTGCTGGCCAGGGAGTCCCATACACTGAAGCTTTCTTT
D gene: .; V gene: TRBV7-9; J gene: TRBJ1-2; clone size: few; CDR3 protein: CASSSSELGGYYGYTF; CDR3 DNA: TGTGCCAGCAGCTCCTCTGAACTTGGGGGGTACTATGGCTACACCTTC
D gene: TRBD1; V gene: TRBV6-1; J gene: TRBJ2-2; clone size: .; CDR3 protein: CASSEFPGQGASGELFF; CDR3 DNA: TGTGCCAGCAGCGAGTTTCCCGGACAGGGGGCATCCGGGGAGCTGTTTTTT
D gene: .; V gene: TRBV5-1; J gene: TRBJ1-2; clone size: few; CDR3 protein: CASREGSSTNYGYTF; CDR3 DNA: TGCGCCAGCCGCGAAGGGAGTTCGACTAACTATGGCTACACCTTC
D gene: .; V gene: TRBV5-4; J gene: TRBJ2-2; clone size: .; CDR3 protein: CASSQGTGNTGELFF; CDR3 DNA: TGTGCCAGCAGCCAGGGAACAGGGAACACCGGGGAGCTGTTTTTT
D gene: .; V gene: TRBV2; J gene: TRBJ1-2; clone size: few; CDR3 protein: CASSQGTLYGYTF; CDR3 DNA: TGTGCCAGCAGTCAAGGGACTCTTTATGGCTACACCTTC
D gene: TRBD1; V gene: TRBV20-1; J gene: TRBJ1-1; clone size: .; CDR3 protein: CSARELQGADTEAFF; CDR3 DNA: TGCAGTGCTAGAGAGCTACAGGGGGCGGACACTGAAGCTTTCTTT
D gene: .; V gene: TRBV7-8; J gene: TRBJ2-7; clone size: once; CDR3 protein: CASSLVEGEMYEQYF; CDR3 DNA: TGTGCCAGCAGCTTAGTCGAGGGGGAGATGTACGAGCAGTACTTC
D gene: .; V gene: TRBV13; J gene: TRBJ1-1; clone size: .; CDR3 protein: CASSSRGRTEAFF; CDR3 DNA: TGTGCCAGCAGCTCCAGAGGTCGCACTGAAGCTTTCTTT
D gene: TRBD1; V gene: TRBV11-1; J gene: TRBJ2-7; clone size: .; CDR3 protein: CASSRKTGGLVSSVNEQYF; CDR3 DNA: TGTGCCAGCAGCCGGAAAACAGGGGGCCTCGTTTCATCTGTCAATGAGCAGTACTTC
D gene: .; V gene: TRBV7-9; J gene: TRBJ1-4; clone size: once; CDR3 protein: CASTDRYEKLFF; CDR3 DNA: TGTGCCAGCACCGACAGATATGAAAAACTGTTTTTT
D gene: TRBD1; V gene: TRBV10-3; J gene: TRBJ2-1; clone size: .; CDR3 protein: CAIEGTGANNEQFF; CDR3 DNA: TGTGCCATCGAGGGGACAGGGGCCAACAATGAGCAGTTCTTC
D gene: .; V gene: TRBV6-5; J gene: TRBJ1-5; clone size: once; CDR3 protein: CASSEWDVGRPQHF; CDR3 DNA: TGTGCCAGCAGTGAGTGGGACGTAGGACGGCCCCAGCATTTT
D gene: TRBD1; V gene: TRBV7-9; J gene: TRBJ1-6; clone size: .; CDR3 protein: CSSSLVGTGGSPLHF; CDR3 DNA: TGTTCCAGCAGCTTAGTTGGCACAGGGGGCTCACCCCTCCACTTT
D gene: TRBD1; V gene: TRBV18; J gene: TRBJ2-3; clone size: .; CDR3 protein: CASSPGQGAGDTQYF; CDR3 DNA: TGTGCCAGCTCACCGGGGCAGGGGGCCGGAGATACGCAGTATTTT
D gene: .; V gene: TRBV9; J gene: TRBJ2-5; clone size: many; CDR3 protein: CASSTQGSGETQYF; CDR3 DNA: TGTGCCAGCAGCACTCAGGGGTCCGGCGAGACCCAGTACTTC
D gene: .; V gene: TRBV2; J gene: TRBJ2-7; clone size: few; CDR3 protein: CASRVRWIYEQYF; CDR3 DNA: TGTGCCAGCCGTGTACGTTGGATCTACGAGCAGTACTTC
D gene: TRBD2; V gene: TRBV5-1; J gene: TRBJ2-3; clone size: few; CDR3 protein: CASSLERGASDTQYF; CDR3 DNA: TGCGCCAGCAGCTTGGAGCGGGGGGCATCCGATACGCAGTATTTT
D gene: TRBD1; V gene: TRBV7-2; J gene: TRBJ2-7; clone size: .; CDR3 protein: CASSFNPGQGRYEQYF; CDR3 DNA: TGTGCCAGCAGCTTCAACCCTGGACAGGGTCGTTACGAGCAGTACTTC
D gene: .; V gene: TRBV29-1; J gene: TRBJ2-1; clone size: once; CDR3 protein: CSVDFNEQFF; CDR3 DNA: TGCAGCGTTGACTTCAATGAGCAGTTCTTC
D gene: .; V gene: TRBV6-2/TRBV6-3; J gene: TRBJ1-5; clone size: .; CDR3 protein: CASSYVHHGQPQHF; CDR3 DNA: TGTGCCAGCAGTTACGTCCACCACGGTCAGCCCCAGCATTTT